The clone carrying this TCR beta chain was counted a few times. Sequencing used immunoSEQ multiplex PCR; TCRdb keeps in-frame clones, though not all of them. The sample records about 1,500 clones, about 24% being singletons. The data originate from a study of T cells in localized non-small cell lung cancer. Germline V gene data show CDR1 as SGHNT and CDR2 as YENEEA. The CDR3 is 14 amino acids. With 5 bases removed from V and 4 bases from J, the gap between germline ends came to 14 bases. Sequences were derived from normal lung tissue next to the tumor, sampled before any cancer treatment. The sequence was collected from a female donor older than 55 with stage I lung adenocarcinoma. The rearrangement uses TRBV11-3 and TRBJ2-5, with D perhaps TRBD2 (7 bases). CDR3 sequence reads: CASSRYREGETQYF. As DNA, the CDR3 is TGTGCCAGCAGCAGATACAGGGAGGGAGAGACCCAGTACTTC.